The clone carrying this T cell receptor beta chain was seen once. Its specificity is not known. Per the germline V gene, CDR1 is SGHTA and CDR2 is FQGTGA. This CDR3 contains 13 residues. V lost 5 bases and J lost 5, with 12 bases in between. Only in-frame clones appear in the TCRdb table, and some are missing; sequencing was by immunoSEQ multiplex PCR. The sample shows 25,000 to 35,000 clones, around 93% of them seen only once. The data were taken from a study of T cells in localized non-small cell lung cancer. Study-level points and caveats: Heterogeneity stays possible, as sequencing covered only one tumor region.

The material sequenced was PBMCs, taken before any cancer treatment. This sequence was found in a man between 40 and 70 years old with stage II lung adenocarcinoma. This chain links TRBV7-3 with TRBJ2-5; D uncertain. The CDR3 sequence is CASSQGVRETQYF. DNA for the CDR3: TGTGCCAGCAGCCAAGGAGTTCGGGAGACCCAGTACTTC.